Each of the 2 T cell receptor beta chains below was sequenced from the same sample in a study of CD4 T cells in relation to SARS-CoV-2 and coronaviruses (dated by TCRdb to about 2021). No cognate antigen is known for these TCRs. CD4+ T cells from unexposed donors were collected before the COVID-19 pandemic (2011-2018). Following 10 days of culture, the EasySep CD4+ T cell isolation kit was used to isolate CD4+ T cells. Library method: the immunoSEQ multiplex PCR assay. TCRdb's version of the immuneACCESS table is confined to in-frame rearrangements and falls short of the full clone set. An unresolved V gene accounts for under half of the shortfall where checked; the remainder is of unknown origin. In this sample the table shows approximately 17,000 clones, about four fifths of which occur a single time. Together, the top ten hold under 35% of the sample. The material sequenced was CD4+ T cells from PBMCs, cultured in vitro. These receptors came from a human donor in good health.

The chain has TRBV29-1 and TRBJ2-6, with a weak D call TRBD1 (6 bases). This CDR3 has 14 amino acids. Trimming cost V 6 bases and J 1 base, with 10 bases left between them. Germline loops: CDR1 SQVTM, CDR2 ANQGSEA. CDR3 DNA sequence: TGCAGCGTCAAAACAGGGTCTGGGGCCAACGTCCTGACTTTC. Residues: CSVKTGSGANVLTF.

The chain employs TRBV4-2 and TRBJ1-5; D gene uncertain. Trimming shortened V by 0 bases and J by 5 bases, and 14 bases separated the two germline ends. CDR1 is LGHNA, CDR2 YNFKEQ, per germline. This CDR3 has 16 residues. This chain's CDR3 is CASSQESRGNYQPQHF. For the CDR3, the DNA is TGTGCCAGCAGCCAAGAGTCACGCGGTAACTATCAGCCCCAGCATTTT.